A single TCR beta chain is shown here with its context. The antigen is not known. The sample is drawn from a study of CD4 T cells in relation to SARS-CoV-2 and coronaviruses. Overall study: Convalescent patients were fewer than ten males and a few females; two were Hispanic.

TCRdb's copy holds only in-frame clones and misses some; the assay was immunoSEQ multiplex PCR. The table has about 56,000 clones, about 90% seen once. The junction had 14 bases not matched to a gene; V was cut back by 4 bases and J by 2 bases. The CDR3 loop spans 20 amino acids. CDR1 and CDR2 from the germline V gene are MGHRA and YSYEKL. Whole-study findings and limits: Crossreactive clones expanded significantly less to SARS-CoV-2 than monoreactive clones.

The sequence was obtained from an adult with COVID-19. The chain uses TRBV4-1 and TRBJ2-1, with 13 nucleotides matching TRBD2. The sample taken for sequencing was naive CD4+ T cells from PBMCs. The subset: naive CD4+ T cells isolated by negative enrichment. Written as DNA, the CDR3 is TGCGCCAGCAGCCGAGCAAGACTAGCGGGAGGCCCCGTCCCCTACAATGAGCAGTTCTTC. It encodes CASSRARLAGGPVPYNEQFF.